In its sample, the clone carrying this T cell receptor beta chain was seen a few times. Documented time point: pre-sensitization, week 0. Treatment described: therapeutic diphenylcyclopropenone sensitization with weekly scalp DPC. This specimen belongs to a study of human T cells and chemical hapten exposure. One entry per CDR3 protein results from TCRdb running MiXCR on the RACE reads. Among roughly 100,000 distinct CDR3 sequences listed, roughly 12% were seen once. Deletions cut 6 bases from V and 1 base from J, with 8 bases between. Germline V gene data show CDR1 as MGHDK and CDR2 as SYGVNS. The CDR3 has 13 amino acids.

The chain couples TRBV25-1 to TRBJ2-3; TRBD2 might be the D (6 bases). This receptor was obtained from a woman between 45 and 65 years old with alopecia areata. Some clones in this sample may be carry-over from other donors' samples. The specimen was whole blood, collected in connection with sensitization to the hapten diphenylcyclopropenone (DPC). CDR3 nucleotide sequence: TGTGCCAGCAGGAGGAGGGGCACAGATACGCAGTATTTT. It yields the protein CASRRRGTDTQYF. The variable domain in full, with the rest retrieved from reference TRBV25-1 and TRBJ2-3, is EADIYQTPRYLVIGTGKKITLECSQTMGHDKMYWYQQDPGMELHLIHYSYGVNSTEKGDLSSESTVSRIRTEHFPLTLESARPSHTSQYLCASRRRGTDTQYFGPGTRLTVL.